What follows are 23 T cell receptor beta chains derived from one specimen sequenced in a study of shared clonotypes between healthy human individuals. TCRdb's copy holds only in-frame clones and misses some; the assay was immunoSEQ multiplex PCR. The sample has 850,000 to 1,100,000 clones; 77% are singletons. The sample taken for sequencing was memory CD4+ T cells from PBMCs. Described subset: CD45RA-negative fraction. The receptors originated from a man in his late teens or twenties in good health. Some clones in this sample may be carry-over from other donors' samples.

Written as DNA, the CDR3 is TGTGCCAGCAGCCGGATTGCCAGGGATGATGGCTACACCTTC. It encodes CASSRIARDDGYTF. This chain connects TRBV4-2 to TRBJ1-2; perhaps TRBD1 as D (5 bases). CDR1 and CDR2 from the germline V gene are LGHNA and YNFKEQ. Between the trimmed V and J ends, which lost 4 bases and 6 bases, there was a span of 15 bases. The CDR3 has 14 residues.

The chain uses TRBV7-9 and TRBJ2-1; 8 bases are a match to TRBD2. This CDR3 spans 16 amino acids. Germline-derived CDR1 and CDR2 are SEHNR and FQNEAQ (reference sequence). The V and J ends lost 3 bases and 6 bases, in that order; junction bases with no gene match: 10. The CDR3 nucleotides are TGTGCCAGCAGCTTGATGACTAGCGTGCCCATCAATGAGCAGTTCTTC. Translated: CASSLMTSVPINEQFF.

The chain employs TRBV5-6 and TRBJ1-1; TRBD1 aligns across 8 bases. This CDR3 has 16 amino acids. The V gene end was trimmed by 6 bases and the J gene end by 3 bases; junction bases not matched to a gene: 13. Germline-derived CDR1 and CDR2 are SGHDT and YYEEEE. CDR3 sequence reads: CASKRGRGLGDTEAFF. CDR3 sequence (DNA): TGTGCCAGCAAAAGGGGCAGGGGGCTTGGGGACACTGAAGCTTTCTTT.

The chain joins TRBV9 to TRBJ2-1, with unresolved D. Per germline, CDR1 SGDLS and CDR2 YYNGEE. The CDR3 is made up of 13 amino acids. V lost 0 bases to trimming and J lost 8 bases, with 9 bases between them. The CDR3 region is CASSVDSYDEQFF. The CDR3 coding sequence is TGTGCCAGCAGCGTAGACAGTTACGATGAGCAGTTCTTC.

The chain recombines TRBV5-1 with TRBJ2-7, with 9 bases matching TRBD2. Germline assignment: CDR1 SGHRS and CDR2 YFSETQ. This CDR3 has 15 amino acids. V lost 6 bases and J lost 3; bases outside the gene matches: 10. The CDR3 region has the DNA TGCGCCAGCACCTACTTAGCGGGAGTTAACTACGAGCAGTACTTC. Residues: CASTYLAGVNYEQYF. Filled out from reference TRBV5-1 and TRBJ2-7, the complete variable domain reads KAGVTQTPRYLIKTRGQQVTLSCSPISGHRSVSWYQQTPGQGLQFLFEYFSETQRNKGNFPGRFSGRQFSNSRSEMNVSTLELGDSALYLCASTYLAGVNYEQYFGPGTRLTVT.

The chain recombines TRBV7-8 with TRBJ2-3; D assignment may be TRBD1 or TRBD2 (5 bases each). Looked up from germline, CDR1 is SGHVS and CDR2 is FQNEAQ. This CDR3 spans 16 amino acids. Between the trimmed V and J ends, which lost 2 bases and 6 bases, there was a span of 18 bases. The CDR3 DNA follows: TGTGCCAGCAGCTTATCTTGGGGGAGACGGGGCGATACGCAGTATTTT. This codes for CASSLSWGRRGDTQYF.

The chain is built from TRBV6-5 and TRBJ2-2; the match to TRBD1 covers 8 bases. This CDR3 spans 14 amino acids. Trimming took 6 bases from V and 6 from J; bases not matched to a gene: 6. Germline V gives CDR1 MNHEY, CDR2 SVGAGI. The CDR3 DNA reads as TGTGCCAGCAGGCGCATACAGGGGGCCGGGGAGCTGTTTTTT. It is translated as CASRRIQGAGELFF.

CDR3 nucleotides: TGTGCCAGCAGCAAACGGACTAGCGGGATCTACAATGAGCAGTTCTTC. Residues: CASSKRTSGIYNEQFF. This chain uses TRBV7-2 with TRBJ2-1; TRBD2 matches at 12 bases. The germline V gene encodes CDR1 SGHTA and CDR2 FQGNSA. There are 16 residues in the CDR3. V lost 5 bases to trimming and J lost 3 bases; unmatched junction nucleotides: 5.

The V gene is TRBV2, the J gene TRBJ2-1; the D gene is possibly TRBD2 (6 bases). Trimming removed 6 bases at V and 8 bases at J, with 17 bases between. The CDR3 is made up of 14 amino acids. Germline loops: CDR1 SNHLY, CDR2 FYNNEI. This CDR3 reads CASSLAEYNHEQFF. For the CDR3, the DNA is TGTGCCAGCAGCTTAGCGGAGTACAACCATGAGCAGTTCTTC. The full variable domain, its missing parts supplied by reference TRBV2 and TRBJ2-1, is EPEVTQTPSHQVTQMGQEVILRCVPISNHLYFYWYRQILGQKVEFLVSFYNNEISEKSEIFDDQFSVERPDGSNFTLKIRSTKLEDSAMYFCASSLAEYNHEQFFGPGTRLTVL.

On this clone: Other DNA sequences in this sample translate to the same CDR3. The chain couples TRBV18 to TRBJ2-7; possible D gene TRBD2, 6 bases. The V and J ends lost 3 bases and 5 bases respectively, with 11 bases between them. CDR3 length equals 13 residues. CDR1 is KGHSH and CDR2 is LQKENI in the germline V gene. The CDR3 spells CASSPARRDEQYF. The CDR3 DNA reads TGTGCCAGCTCACCGGCCCGGAGGGACGAGCAGTACTTC.

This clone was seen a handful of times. The CDR3 reads CASSQDRGGTDTQYF. The CDR3 DNA reads as TGCGCCAGCAGCCAGGACAGGGGAGGGACAGATACGCAGTATTTT. The chain uses TRBV5-1 and TRBJ2-3; TRBD1 aligns across 9 bases. The V and J ends lost 4 bases and 3 bases, in that order; junction bases with no gene match: 6. The CDR3 consists of 15 residues. Per germline, CDR1 SGHRS and CDR2 YFSETQ.

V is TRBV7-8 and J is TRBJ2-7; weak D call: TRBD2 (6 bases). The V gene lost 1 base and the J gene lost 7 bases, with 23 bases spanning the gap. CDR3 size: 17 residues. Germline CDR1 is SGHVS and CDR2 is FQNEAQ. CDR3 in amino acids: CASSLGGLRDSLREQYF. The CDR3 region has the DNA TGTGCCAGCAGCTTAGGGGGATTACGGGACTCCCTTAGGGAGCAGTACTTC.

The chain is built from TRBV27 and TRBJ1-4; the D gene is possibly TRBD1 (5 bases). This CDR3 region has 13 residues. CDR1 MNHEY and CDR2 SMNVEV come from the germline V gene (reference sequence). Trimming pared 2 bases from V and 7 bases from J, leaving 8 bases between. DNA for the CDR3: TGTGCCAGCAGTTTACAGGGTGGTGAAAAACTGTTTTTT. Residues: CASSLQGGEKLFF.

The CDR3 bases are TGTGCCAGCAGTGCCGACAGGGGGCCCTCCTACGAGCAGTACTTC. Residues: CASSADRGPSYEQYF. V usage is TRBV2 and J usage is TRBJ2-7, with 10 bases that match TRBD1. Germline V gene sequence: CDR1 SNHLY, CDR2 FYNNEI. Losses at the gene ends were 4 bases for V and 0 bases for J; bases not matched to a gene: 3. This CDR3 has 15 amino acids.

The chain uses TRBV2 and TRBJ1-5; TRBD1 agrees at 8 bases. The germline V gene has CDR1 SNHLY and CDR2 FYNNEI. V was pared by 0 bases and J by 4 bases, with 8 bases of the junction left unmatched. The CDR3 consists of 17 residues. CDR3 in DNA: TGTGCCAGCAGTGAAGCGCGGGCAGGGGGCTTAAATCAGCCCCAGCATTTT. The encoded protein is CASSEARAGGLNQPQHF.

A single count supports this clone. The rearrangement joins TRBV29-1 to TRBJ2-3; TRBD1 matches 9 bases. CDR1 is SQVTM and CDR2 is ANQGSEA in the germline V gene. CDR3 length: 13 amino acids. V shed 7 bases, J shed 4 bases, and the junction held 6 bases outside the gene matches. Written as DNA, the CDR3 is TGCAGCGGGGGACAGGGTAAAGCAGATACGCAGTATTTT. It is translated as CSGGQGKADTQYF.

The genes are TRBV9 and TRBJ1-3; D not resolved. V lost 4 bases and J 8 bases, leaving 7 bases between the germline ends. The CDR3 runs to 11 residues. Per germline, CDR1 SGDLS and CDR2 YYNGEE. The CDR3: CASSTRDTIYF. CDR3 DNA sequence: TGTGCCAGCAGCACTAGGGACACCATATATTTT.

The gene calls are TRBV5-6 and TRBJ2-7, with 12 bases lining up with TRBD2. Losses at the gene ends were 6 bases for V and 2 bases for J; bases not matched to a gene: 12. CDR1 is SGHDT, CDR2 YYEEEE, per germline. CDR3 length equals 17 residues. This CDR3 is CASTRRTSGTLAYEQYF. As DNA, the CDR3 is TGTGCCAGCACCCGAAGGACTAGCGGGACCTTAGCCTACGAGCAGTACTTC.

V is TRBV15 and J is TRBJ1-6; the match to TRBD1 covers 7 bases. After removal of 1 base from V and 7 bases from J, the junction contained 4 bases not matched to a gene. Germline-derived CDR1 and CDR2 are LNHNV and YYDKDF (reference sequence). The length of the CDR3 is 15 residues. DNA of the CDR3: TGTGCCACCAGCAGAGCAGGGGGAAACAATTCACCCCTCCACTTT. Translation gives CATSRAGGNNSPLHF.

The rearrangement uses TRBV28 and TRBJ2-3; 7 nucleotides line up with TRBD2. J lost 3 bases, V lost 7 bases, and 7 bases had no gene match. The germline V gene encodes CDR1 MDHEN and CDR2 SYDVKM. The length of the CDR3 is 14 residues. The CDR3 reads CASTPGGMTDTQYF. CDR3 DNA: TGTGCCAGCACCCCCGGGGGGATGACAGATACGCAGTATTTT.

The CDR3 DNA follows: TGTGCCAGTAGCGAACAGGCTCGCTATGGCTACACCTTC. Its protein is CASSEQARYGYTF. This chain joins TRBV19 and TRBJ1-2, with a tentative D call TRBD1 (5 bases). V dropped 6 bases and J dropped 4 bases, with 12 bases sitting between them. The CDR3 is made up of 13 amino acids. Germline assignment: CDR1 LNHDA and CDR2 SQIVND (reference sequence).

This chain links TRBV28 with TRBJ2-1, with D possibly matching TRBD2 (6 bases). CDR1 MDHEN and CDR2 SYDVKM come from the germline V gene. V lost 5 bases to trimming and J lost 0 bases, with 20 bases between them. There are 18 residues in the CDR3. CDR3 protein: CASSNPGTPPSSYNEQFF. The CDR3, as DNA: TGTGCCAGCAGTAATCCCGGGACTCCCCCGAGCTCCTACAATGAGCAGTTCTTC.

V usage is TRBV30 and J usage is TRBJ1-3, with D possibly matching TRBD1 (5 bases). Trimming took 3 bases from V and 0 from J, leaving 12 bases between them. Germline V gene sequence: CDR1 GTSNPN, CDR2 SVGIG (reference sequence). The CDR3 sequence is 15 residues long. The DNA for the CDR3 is TGTGCCTGGAGAGGGACGGCTTTCTCTGGAAACACCATATATTTT. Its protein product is CAWRGTAFSGNTIYF. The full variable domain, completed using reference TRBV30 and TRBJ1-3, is SQTIHQWPATLVQPVGSPLSLECTVEGTSNPNLYWYRQAAGRGLQLLFYSVGIGQISSEVPQNLSASRPQDRQFILSSKKLLLSDSGFYLCAWRGTAFSGNTIYFGEGSWLTVV.